This T cell receptor beta chain was captured by sequencing in a study of chemoradiotherapy in HPV16-positive cancers. For the study at large: Candidate HPV-specific T-cell clones and common TCR motifs came from functional assays in a couple of HPV16-positive patients.

To note about this clone: Germline is not matched at one junction end, which may reflect a read error.

Sequencing used immunoSEQ multiplex PCR; TCRdb keeps in-frame clones, though not all of them. The sample includes around 4,000 clones, around 77% of them seen just once. CDR1 and CDR2 (germline): SNHLY, FYNNEI. The CDR3 covers 14 residues. This specimen was tumor tissue, taken from a patient who underwent chemoradiotherapy. The receptor comes from a human donor with HPV-associated anogenital cancer. V and J are TRBV2 and TRBJ2-3, with D hard to call. The CDR3 DNA is TGCCTATCACGAATCAGTAGGGGCACAGATACGCAGTATTTT. Its protein is CLSRISRGTDTQYF. The variable domain in full, completed from reference TRBV2 and TRBJ2-3, reads EPEVTQTPSHQVTQMGQEVILRCVPISNHLYFYWYRQILGQKVEFLVSFYNNEISEKSEIFDDQFSVERPDGSNFTLKIRSTKLEDSAMYFCLSRISRGTDTQYFGPGTRLTVL.